This T cell receptor beta chain was identified during a study of blood T cells in healthy people across ages. General study points: Long-lived donors had more naive CD4+ cells and higher diversity than aged donors.

As for this clonotype: The antigen is unknown.

Through a sample-barcoded 5' primer and a J-beta primer mix, a second PCR was run for 7 to 11 cycles. TCRdb reanalysed the 5' RACE reads using MiXCR and keeps one entry per CDR3 protein. The table includes approximately 1,000,000 distinct CDR3 sequences, about two fifths detected once. The ends lost 2 bases at V and 4 bases at J; junction bases unmatched: 2. Germline V gene sequence: CDR1 LGHNA, CDR2 YSLEER. This CDR3 is 15 amino acids long. The specimen sequenced was blood. The chain joins TRBV4-3 to TRBJ2-3; 11 bases agree with TRBD2. The TCR originated in a young man in good health. Here the CDR3 reads CASSQIAGGSDTQYF. CDR3 DNA: TGCGCCAGCAGCCAAATAGCGGGGGGGTCAGATACGCAGTATTTT.